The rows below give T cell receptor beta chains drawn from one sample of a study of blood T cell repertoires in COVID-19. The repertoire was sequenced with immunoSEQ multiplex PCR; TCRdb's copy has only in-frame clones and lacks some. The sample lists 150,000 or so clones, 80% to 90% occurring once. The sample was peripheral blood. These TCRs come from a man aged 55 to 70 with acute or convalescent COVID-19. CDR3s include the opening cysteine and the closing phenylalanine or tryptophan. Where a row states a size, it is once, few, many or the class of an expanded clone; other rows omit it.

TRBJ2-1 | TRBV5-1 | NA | CASSLDGGNYNEQFF
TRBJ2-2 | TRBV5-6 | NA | CASSLNTGELFF
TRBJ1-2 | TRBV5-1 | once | CASSLEGAANYGYTF
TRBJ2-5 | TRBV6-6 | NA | CACGASGTQETQYF
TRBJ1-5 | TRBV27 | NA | CASRPQGAIPYSNQPQHF
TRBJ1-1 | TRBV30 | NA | CASTGLGDTEAFF
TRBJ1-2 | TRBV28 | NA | CASSGQYGYTF
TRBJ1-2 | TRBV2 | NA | CASRGTGGNYGYTF
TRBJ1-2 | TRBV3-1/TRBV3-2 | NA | CASSQQFYDLQDTGYGYTF
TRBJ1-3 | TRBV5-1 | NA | CASSADSGGGNTIYF
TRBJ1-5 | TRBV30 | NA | CAWSGSAGVNSNQPQHF
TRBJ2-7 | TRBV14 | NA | CASSLGQGPPQQYF
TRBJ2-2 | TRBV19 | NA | CASSILAGGRRELFF
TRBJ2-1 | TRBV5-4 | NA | CASSFGTSGYNEQFF
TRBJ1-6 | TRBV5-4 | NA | CASSPAGQGSSPLHF
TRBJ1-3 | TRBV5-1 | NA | CASSEPGTGGNTIYF
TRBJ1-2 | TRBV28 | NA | CASSTGTMGEGYTF
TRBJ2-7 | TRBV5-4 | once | CASSRGQGTYEQYF
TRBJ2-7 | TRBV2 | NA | CASTLKVGGPYEQYF
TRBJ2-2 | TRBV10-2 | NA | CASSEQGGRRGAGELFF
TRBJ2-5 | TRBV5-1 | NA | CASSSQGIGETQYF
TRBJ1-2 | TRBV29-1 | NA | CSVSSQGTNYGYTF
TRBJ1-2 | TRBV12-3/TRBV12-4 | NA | CASSLDRGWGYTF
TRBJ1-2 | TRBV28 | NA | CASSSPAYGQGAYGYTF
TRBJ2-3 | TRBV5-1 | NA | CASSLTGTSGRISTDTQYF
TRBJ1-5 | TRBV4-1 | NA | CASSQGSLLGQYNQPQHF
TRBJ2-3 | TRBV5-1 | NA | CASSLELGRAASTDTQYF
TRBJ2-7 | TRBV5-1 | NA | CASSLRPLAGGLPYEQYF
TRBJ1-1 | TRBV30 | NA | CAWRATGMGAWRNTEAFF
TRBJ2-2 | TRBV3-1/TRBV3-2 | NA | CASSPGTSGSFPTGELFF
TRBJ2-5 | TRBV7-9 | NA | CASSLSGPAVQYF
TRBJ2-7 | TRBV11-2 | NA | CASSSRDRSLYEQYF
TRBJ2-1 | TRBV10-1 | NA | CARGTSGYNEQFF
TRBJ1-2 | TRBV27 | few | CASSSKPSGRYYGYTF
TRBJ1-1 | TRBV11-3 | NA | CASSYRGDTEAFF
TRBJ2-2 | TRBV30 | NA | CAWRGLAGVSTGELFF
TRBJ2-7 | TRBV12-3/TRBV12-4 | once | CASRGANEQYF
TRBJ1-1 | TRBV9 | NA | CASSVGMNTEAFF
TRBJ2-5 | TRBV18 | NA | CASSPGVGEKTQYF
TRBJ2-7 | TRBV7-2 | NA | CASSLTGGYEQYF
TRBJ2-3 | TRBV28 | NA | CATRLTSGSLADTQYF
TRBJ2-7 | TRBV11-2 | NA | CASRQGRYYEQYF
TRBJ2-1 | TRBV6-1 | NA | CASSEGGFARLYRNEQFF
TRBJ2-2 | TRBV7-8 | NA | CASSSGGTRDTGELFF
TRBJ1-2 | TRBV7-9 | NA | CASSLTDRAYYGYTF
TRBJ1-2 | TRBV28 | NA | CASNGQGRTYGYTF
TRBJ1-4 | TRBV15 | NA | CATSRGGTVNEKLFF
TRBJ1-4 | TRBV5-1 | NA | CASSLGSGEKLFF
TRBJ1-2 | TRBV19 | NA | CASSWTGSYGYTF
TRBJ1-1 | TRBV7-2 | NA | CASSFDSMNTEAFF
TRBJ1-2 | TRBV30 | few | CAWSPGARYTF